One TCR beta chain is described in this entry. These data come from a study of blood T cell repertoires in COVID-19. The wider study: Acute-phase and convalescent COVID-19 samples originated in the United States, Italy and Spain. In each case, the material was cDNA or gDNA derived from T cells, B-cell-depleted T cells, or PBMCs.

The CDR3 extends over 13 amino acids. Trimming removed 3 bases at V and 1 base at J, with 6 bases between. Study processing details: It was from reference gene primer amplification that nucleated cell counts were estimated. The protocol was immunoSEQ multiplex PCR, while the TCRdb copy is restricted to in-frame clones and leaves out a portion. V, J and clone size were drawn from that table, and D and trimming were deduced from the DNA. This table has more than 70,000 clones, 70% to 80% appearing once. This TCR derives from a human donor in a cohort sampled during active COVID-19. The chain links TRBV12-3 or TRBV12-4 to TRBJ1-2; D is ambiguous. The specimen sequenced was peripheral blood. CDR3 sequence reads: CASSLGNNYGYTF. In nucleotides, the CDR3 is TGTGCCAGCAGTTTGGGCAATAACTATGGCTACACCTTC.